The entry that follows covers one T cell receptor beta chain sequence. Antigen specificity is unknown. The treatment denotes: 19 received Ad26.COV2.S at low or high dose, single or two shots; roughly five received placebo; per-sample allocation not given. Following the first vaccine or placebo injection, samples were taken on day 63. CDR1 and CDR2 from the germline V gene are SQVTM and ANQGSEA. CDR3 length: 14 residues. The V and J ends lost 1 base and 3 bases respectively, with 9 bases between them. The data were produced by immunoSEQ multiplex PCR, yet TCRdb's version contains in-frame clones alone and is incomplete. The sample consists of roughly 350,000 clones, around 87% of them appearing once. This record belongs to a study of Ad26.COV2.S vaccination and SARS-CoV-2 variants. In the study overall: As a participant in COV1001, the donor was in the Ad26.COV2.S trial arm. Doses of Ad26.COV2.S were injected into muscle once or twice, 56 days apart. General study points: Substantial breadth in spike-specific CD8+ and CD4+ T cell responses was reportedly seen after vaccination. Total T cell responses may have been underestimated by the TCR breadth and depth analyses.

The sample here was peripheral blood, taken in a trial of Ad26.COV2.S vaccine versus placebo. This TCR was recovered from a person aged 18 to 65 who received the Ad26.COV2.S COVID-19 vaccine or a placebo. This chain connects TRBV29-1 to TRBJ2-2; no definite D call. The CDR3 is CSVEVQADTGELFF. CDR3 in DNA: TGCAGCGTTGAAGTGCAGGCAGACACCGGGGAGCTGTTTTTT.